A single T cell receptor (beta chain) is shown here with its context. Germline-derived CDR1 and CDR2 are MNHEY and SVGAGI. There are 14 residues in the CDR3. J gave up 4 bases and V 6 bases, and 8 bases lay outside the gene matches. The repertoire was sequenced with immunoSEQ multiplex PCR; TCRdb's copy has only in-frame clones and lacks some. The sample includes approximately 140,000 clones, roughly four fifths of them seen just once. This sample was taken from a study of blood T cell repertoires in COVID-19. Study-wide context: COVID-19 samples, acute and convalescent, were from the United States, Italy and Spain.

The chain employs TRBV6-5 and TRBJ2-7; 8 positions match TRBD2. The sequencing input was PBMCs or T cells enriched from blood (not recorded which). The TCR originated in a man in his forties with acute COVID-19. The CDR3 here is CASSSGGLGYEQYF. CDR3 DNA: TGTGCCAGCAGCTCGGGGGGACTAGGGTACGAGCAGTACTTC.